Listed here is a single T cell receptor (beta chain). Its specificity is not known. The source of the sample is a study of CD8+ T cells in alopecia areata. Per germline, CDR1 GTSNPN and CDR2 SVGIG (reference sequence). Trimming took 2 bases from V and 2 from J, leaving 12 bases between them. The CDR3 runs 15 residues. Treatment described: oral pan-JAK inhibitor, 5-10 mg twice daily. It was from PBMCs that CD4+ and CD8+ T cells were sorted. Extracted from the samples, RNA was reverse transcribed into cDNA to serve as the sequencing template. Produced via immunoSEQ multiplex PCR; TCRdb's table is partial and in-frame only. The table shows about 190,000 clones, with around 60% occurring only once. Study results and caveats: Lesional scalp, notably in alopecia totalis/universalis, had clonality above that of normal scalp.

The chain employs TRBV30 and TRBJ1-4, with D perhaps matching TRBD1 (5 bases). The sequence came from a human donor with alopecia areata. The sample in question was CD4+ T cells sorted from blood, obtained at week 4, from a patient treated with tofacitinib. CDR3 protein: CAWSRWGRTNEKLFF. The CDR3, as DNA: TGTGCCTGGAGTAGGTGGGGCCGGACTAATGAAAAACTGTTTTTT.